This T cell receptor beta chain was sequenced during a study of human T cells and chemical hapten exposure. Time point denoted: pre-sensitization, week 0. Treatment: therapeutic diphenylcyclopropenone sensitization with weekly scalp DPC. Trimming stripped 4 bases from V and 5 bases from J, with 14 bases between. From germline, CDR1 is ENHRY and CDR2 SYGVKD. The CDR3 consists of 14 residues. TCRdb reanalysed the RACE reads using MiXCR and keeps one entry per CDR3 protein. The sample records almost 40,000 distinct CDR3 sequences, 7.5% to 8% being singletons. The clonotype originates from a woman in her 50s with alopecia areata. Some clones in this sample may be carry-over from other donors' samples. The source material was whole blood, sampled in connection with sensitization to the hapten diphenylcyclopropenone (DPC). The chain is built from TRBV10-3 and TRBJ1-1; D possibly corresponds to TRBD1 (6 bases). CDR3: CAISGGQGRTEAFF. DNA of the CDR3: TGTGCCATCAGTGGGGGGCAGGGACGAACTGAAGCTTTCTTT.